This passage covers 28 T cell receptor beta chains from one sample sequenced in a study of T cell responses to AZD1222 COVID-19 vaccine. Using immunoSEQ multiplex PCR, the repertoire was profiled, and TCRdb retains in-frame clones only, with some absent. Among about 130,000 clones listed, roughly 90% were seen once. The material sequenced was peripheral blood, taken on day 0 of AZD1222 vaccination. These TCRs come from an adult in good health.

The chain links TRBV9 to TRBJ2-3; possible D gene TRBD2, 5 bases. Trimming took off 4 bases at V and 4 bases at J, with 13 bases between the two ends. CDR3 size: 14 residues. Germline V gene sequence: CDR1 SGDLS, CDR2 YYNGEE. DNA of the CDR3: TGTGCCAGCAGCCCAGAGAGAGGGCCAGATACGCAGTATTTT. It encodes CASSPERGPDTQYF.

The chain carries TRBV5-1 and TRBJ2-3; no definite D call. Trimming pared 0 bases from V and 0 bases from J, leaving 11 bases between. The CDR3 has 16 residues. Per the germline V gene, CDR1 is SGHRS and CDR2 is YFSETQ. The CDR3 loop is CASSLVGSGSTDTQYF. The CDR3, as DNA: TGCGCCAGCAGCTTGGTGGGCTCAGGAAGCACAGATACGCAGTATTTT. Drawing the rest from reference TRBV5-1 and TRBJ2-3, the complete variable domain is KAGVTQTPRYLIKTRGQQVTLSCSPISGHRSVSWYQQTPGQGLQFLFEYFSETQRNKGNFPGRFSGRQFSNSRSEMNVSTLELGDSALYLCASSLVGSGSTDTQYFGPGTRLTVL.

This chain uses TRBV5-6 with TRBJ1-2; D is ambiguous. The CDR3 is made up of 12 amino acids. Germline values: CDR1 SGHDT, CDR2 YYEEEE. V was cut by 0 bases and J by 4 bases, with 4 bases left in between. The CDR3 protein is CASSLASYGYTF. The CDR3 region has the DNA TGTGCCAGCAGCTTGGCCAGCTATGGCTACACCTTC.

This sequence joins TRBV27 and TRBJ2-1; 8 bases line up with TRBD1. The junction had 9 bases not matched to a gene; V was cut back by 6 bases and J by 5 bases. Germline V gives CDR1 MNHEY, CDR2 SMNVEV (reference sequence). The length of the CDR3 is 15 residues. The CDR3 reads CASSEQGVSNNEQFF. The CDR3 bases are TGTGCCAGCAGCGAACAGGGGGTGTCTAACAATGAGCAGTTCTTC.

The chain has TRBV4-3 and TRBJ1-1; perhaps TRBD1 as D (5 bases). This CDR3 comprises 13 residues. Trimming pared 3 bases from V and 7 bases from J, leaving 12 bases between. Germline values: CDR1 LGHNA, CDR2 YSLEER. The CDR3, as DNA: TGCGCCAGCAGCCAGGGACTGAAAGTTGAAGCTTTCTTT. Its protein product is CASSQGLKVEAFF.

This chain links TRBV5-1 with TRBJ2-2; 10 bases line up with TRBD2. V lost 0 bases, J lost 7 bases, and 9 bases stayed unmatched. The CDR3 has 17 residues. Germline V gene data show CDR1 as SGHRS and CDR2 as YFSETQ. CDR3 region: CASSLEGAGGPVGELFF. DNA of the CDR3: TGCGCCAGCAGCTTGGAAGGAGCGGGAGGGCCGGTCGGGGAGCTGTTTTTT.

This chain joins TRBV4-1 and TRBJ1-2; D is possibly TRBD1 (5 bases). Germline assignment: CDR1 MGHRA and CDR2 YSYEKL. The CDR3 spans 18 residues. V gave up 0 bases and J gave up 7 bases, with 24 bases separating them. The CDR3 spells CASSQEVLTVKGSAGYTF. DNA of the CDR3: TGCGCCAGCAGCCAAGAAGTACTAACAGTCAAGGGGTCGGCTGGCTACACCTTC.

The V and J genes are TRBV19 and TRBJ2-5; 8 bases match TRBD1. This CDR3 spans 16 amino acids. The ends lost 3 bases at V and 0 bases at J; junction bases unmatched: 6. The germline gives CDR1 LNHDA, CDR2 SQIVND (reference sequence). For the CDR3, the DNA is TGTGCCAGTAGTATGCCCGCCAGGGGGCACCAAGAGACCCAGTACTTC. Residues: CASSMPARGHQETQYF.

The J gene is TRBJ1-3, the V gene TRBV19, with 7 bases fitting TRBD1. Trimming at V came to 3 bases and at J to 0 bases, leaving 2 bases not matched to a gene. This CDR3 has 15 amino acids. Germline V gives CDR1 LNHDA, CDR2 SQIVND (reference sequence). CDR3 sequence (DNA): TGTGCCAGTAGTATGGACAGGAGCTCTGGAAACACCATATATTTT. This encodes CASSMDRSSGNTIYF.

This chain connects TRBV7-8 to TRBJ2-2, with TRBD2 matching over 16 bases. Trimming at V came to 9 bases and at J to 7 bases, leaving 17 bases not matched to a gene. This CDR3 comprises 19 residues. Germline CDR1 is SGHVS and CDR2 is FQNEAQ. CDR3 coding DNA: TGTGCCAGTAAGGGGGGACGAGGGACTAGCGGGAGGGCCGTCGGGGAGCTGTTTTTT. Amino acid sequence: CASKGGRGTSGRAVGELFF. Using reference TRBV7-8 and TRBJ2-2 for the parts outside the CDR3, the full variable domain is GAGVSQSPRYKVAKRGQDVALRCDPISGHVSLFWYQQALGQGPEFLTYFQNEAQLDKSGLPSDRFFAERPEGSVSTLKIQRTQQEDSAVYLCASKGGRGTSGRAVGELFFGEGSRLTVL.

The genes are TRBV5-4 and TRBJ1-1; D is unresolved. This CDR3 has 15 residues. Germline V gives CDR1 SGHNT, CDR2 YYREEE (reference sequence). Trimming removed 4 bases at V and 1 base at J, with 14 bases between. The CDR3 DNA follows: TGTGCCAGCAGCATGCTGGCCTTCCGGAACACTGAAGCTTTCTTT. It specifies CASSMLAFRNTEAFF.

CDR3 residues: CAWSDRALGYTF. In nucleotides, the CDR3 is TGTGCCTGGAGTGACAGGGCTCTAGGCTACACCTTC. V is TRBV30 and J is TRBJ1-2, with D possibly matching TRBD1 (6 bases). Per germline, CDR1 GTSNPN and CDR2 SVGIG (reference sequence). Trimming removed 1 base at V and 8 bases at J, with 11 bases between. This CDR3 has 12 amino acids.

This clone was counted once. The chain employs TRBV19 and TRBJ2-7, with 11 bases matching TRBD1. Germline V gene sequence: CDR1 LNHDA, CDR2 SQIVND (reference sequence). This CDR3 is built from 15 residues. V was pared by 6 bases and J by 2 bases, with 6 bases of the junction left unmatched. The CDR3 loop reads CASSLRGQGAYEQYF. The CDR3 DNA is TGTGCCAGTAGCCTAAGGGGACAGGGGGCCTACGAGCAGTACTTC.

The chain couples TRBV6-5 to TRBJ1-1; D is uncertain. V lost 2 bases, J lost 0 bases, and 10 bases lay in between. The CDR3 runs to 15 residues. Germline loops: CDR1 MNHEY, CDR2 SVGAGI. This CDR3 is CASSYRGPVNTEAFF. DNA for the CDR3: TGTGCCAGCAGTTACCGGGGTCCCGTGAACACTGAAGCTTTCTTT.

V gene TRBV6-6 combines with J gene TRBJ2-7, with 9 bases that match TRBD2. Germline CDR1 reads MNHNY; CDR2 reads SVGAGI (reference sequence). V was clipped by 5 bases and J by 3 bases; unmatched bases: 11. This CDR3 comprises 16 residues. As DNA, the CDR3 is TGTGCCAGCAGTCGAGACATAGCGGGAGCCATCTACGAGCAGTACTTC. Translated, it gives CASSRDIAGAIYEQYF.

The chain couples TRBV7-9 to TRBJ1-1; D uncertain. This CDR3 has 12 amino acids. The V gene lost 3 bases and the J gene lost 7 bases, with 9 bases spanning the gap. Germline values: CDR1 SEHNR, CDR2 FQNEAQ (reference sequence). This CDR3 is CASSFGDIEAFF. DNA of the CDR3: TGTGCCAGCAGCTTCGGGGATATTGAAGCTTTCTTT.

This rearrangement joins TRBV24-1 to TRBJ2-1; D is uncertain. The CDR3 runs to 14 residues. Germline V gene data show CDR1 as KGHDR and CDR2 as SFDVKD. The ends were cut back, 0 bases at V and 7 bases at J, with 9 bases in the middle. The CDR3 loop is CATSDLFTENEQFF. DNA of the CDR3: TGTGCCACCAGTGATTTGTTTACGGAGAATGAGCAGTTCTTC.

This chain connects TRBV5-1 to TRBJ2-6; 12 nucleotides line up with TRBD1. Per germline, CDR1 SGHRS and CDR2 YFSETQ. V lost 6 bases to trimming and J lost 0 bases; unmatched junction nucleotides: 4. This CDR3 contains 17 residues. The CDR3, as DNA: TGCGCCAGCACCTCGGGACAGGGGGCCTCTGGGGCCAACGTCCTGACTTTC. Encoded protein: CASTSGQGASGANVLTF.

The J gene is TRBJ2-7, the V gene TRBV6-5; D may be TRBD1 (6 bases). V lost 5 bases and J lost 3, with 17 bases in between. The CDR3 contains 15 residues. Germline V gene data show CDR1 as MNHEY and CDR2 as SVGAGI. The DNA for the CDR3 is TGTGCCAGCAGTACGGGCCGGGACACATACTACGAGCAGTACTTC. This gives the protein CASSTGRDTYYEQYF.

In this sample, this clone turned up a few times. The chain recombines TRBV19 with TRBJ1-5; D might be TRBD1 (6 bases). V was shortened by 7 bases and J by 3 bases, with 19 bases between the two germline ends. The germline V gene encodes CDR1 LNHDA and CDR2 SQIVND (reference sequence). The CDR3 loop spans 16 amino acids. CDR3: CASTQYGGRVNQPQHF. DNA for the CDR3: TGTGCCAGTACCCAATATGGGGGGCGGGTCAATCAGCCCCAGCATTTT.

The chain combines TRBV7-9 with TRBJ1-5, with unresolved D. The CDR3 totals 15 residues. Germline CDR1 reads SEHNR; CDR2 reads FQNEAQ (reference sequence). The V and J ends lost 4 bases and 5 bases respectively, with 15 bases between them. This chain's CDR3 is CASSSGSKGHQPQHF. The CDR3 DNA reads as TGTGCCAGCAGCTCCGGGTCCAAGGGCCATCAGCCCCAGCATTTT. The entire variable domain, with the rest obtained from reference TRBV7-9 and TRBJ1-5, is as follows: DTGVSQNPRHKITKRGQNVTFRCDPISEHNRLYWYRQTLGQGPEFLTYFQNEAQLEKSRLLSDRFSAERPKGSFSTLEIQRTEQGDSAMYLCASSSGSKGHQPQHFGDGTRLSIL.

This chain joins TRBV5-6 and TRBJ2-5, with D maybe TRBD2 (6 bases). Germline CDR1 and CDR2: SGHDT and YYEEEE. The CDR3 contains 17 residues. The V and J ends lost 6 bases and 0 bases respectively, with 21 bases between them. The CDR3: CASTARRREPYQETQYF. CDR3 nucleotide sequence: TGTGCCAGCACCGCTCGCCGACGGGAGCCGTACCAAGAGACCCAGTACTTC.

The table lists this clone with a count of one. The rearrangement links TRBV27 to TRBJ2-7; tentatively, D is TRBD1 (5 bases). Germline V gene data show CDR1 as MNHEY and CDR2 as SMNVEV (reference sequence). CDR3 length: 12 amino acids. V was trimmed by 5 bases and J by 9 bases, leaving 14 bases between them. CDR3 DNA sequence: TGTGCCAGCAGTCCCCTGCAGGGTGTGCAGTACTTC. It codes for CASSPLQGVQYF.

The CDR3: CASTRTSGSYEQYF. CDR3 DNA sequence: TGTGCCAGCACCCGGACTAGCGGATCCTACGAGCAGTACTTC. This chain connects TRBV6-5 to TRBJ2-7; the match to TRBD2 covers 10 bases. The germline V gene has CDR1 MNHEY and CDR2 SVGAGI. This CDR3 contains 14 residues. The V gene end was trimmed by 7 bases and the J gene end by 1 base; junction bases not matched to a gene: 4.

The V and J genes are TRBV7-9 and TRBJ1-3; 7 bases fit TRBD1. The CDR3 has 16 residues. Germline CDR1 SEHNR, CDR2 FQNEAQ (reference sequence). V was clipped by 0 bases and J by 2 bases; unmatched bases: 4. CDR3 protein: CASSLAKTGTGNTIYF. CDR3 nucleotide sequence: TGTGCCAGCAGCTTAGCCAAGACAGGGACTGGAAACACCATATATTTT. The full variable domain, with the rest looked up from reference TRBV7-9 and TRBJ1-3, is DTGVSQNPRHKITKRGQNVTFRCDPISEHNRLYWYRQTLGQGPEFLTYFQNEAQLEKSRLLSDRFSAERPKGSFSTLEIQRTEQGDSAMYLCASSLAKTGTGNTIYFGEGSWLTVV.

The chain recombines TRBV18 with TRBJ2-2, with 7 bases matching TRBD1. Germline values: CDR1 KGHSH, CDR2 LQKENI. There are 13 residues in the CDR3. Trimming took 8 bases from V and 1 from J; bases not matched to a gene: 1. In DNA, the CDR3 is TGTGCCAGCGGGGACAGGAACACCGGGGAGCTGTTTTTT. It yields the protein CASGDRNTGELFF.

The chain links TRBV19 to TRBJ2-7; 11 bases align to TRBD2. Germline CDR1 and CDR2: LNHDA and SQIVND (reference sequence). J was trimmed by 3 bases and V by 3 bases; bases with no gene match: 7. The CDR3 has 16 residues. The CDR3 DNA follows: TGTGCCAGTAGTATCGGGCGACTAGCGGGAAACTACGAGCAGTACTTC. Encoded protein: CASSIGRLAGNYEQYF.

CDR3 sequence reads: CASSPGGTGGQETQYF. DNA of the CDR3: TGTGCTAGTTCCCCTGGTGGTACCGGGGGACAAGAGACCCAGTACTTC. The chain employs TRBV12-5 and TRBJ2-5; D perhaps matches TRBD2 (6 bases). CDR1 and CDR2 from the germline V gene are LGHNT and FRNRAP. The CDR3 runs 16 residues. Trimming stripped 8 bases from V and 2 bases from J, with 21 bases between.